This is a list of T cell receptor beta chains from one sample in a study of blood T cell repertoires in COVID-19. TCRdb keeps only in-frame clones here, not all; method: immunoSEQ multiplex PCR. The table has a few hundred thousand clones, 80% to 90% seen once. Source material: PBMCs or T cells enriched from blood (not recorded which). Every receptor here comes from a young man who had recovered from COVID-19. Each CDR3 is given with its conserved first and last residue. Fields, in order: clone size, V gene, J gene, D gene, CDR3 DNA, CDR3 protein. The D gene is left open where the match is weak. The size of a clone is reported for some rows only, either as once, few or many, or as a class for expanded clones.

NA,TRBV9,TRBJ1-2,TRBD1,TGTGCCAGCAGCGTAGGGGAGGGACAGGGATCCTATGGCTACACCTTC,CASSVGEGQGSYGYTF
NA,TRBV7-8,TRBJ2-6,TRBD1,TGTGCCAGCAGCTTAATGGGACAGACATCTGGGGCCAACGTCCTGACTTTC,CASSLMGQTSGANVLTF
NA,TRBV12-3/TRBV12-4,TRBJ1-4,NA,TGTGCCAGCAGTGGACCGCCGGGGGAAAAACTGTTTTTT,CASSGPPGEKLFF
NA,TRBV10-3,TRBJ1-6,NA,TGTGCCATCAGGCAGGGGAATTCACCCCTCCACTTT,CAIRQGNSPLHF
once,TRBV11-2,TRBJ1-1,NA,TGTGCCAGCAGCACGGACCGTGGGGCTGCTTTCTTT,CASSTDRGAAFF
NA,TRBV7-2,TRBJ1-3,NA,TGTGCCAGCAGCGCCGGACTTGGCACCATATATTTT,CASSAGLGTIYF
NA,TRBV9,TRBJ1-3,TRBD1,TGTGCCAGCAGCGTACCGGCGGGACAGGGAGGTGGAAACACCATATATTTT,CASSVPAGQGGGNTIYF
once,TRBV11-1,TRBJ1-6,NA,TGTGCCAGCAGCCCCGAGAGGACAACCTCACCCCTCCACTTT,CASSPERTTSPLHF
NA,TRBV14,TRBJ1-1,NA,TGTGCCAGCAGCCGGGGCCCTGGGAACACTGAAGCTTTCTTT,CASSRGPGNTEAFF
once,TRBV25-1,TRBJ1-4,NA,TGTGCCAGCAGTGAATCGCAGGGGTTAGGCGAAAAACTGTTTTTT,CASSESQGLGEKLFF
NA,TRBV10-3,TRBJ1-2,NA,TGTGCCATCAGTGAGTCGACGACAGGTGAAAACTATGGCTACACCTTC,CAISESTTGENYGYTF
NA,TRBV15,TRBJ1-1,NA,TGTGCCACCAGCAGAGATCGAGCTGGGAACACTGAAGCTTTCTTT,CATSRDRAGNTEAFF
once,TRBV7-2,TRBJ1-5,NA,TGTGCCAGCAGCCAGAGCGGGACACCCTTAAGGCCCCAGCATTTT,CASSQSGTPLRPQHF
NA,TRBV4-2,TRBJ2-7,NA,TGTGCCAGCAGCCAAGGAAGGAGAGAGCAGTACTTC,CASSQGRREQYF
NA,TRBV2,TRBJ1-2,NA,TGTGCCAGCAGCGAACAATATAGGGGCGGCTACACCTTC,CASSEQYRGGYTF
NA,TRBV5-1,TRBJ1-2,NA,TGCGCCAGCAGCCCGGCGTCCGGAGGCTATGGCTACACCTTC,CASSPASGGYGYTF
NA,TRBV4-1,TRBJ2-7,NA,TGCGCCAGCAGCCAAGCTTATAGGGGGGGGTACGAGCAGTACTTC,CASSQAYRGGYEQYF
NA,TRBV10-3,TRBJ2-7,TRBD1,TGTGCCATCAGCCCCGGACAGGGGACCTACGAGCAGTACTTC,CAISPGQGTYEQYF
NA,TRBV5-1,TRBJ2-5,NA,TGCGCCAGCAGCTTGGGCGGGCAGTGGCAAGAGACCCAGTACTTC,CASSLGGQWQETQYF
once,TRBV5-4,TRBJ1-1,NA,TGTGCCAGCAGCCCGGGGATCGGGAACACTGAAGCTTTCTTT,CASSPGIGNTEAFF
NA,TRBV27,TRBJ2-7,NA,TGTGCCAGCAATTACGGGGGGCCTGGGACCTACGAGCAGTACTTC,CASNYGGPGTYEQYF
NA,TRBV2,TRBJ2-7,TRBD1,TGTGCCAGCAGACCAGGACAGGGACGCGAGCAGTACTTC,CASRPGQGREQYF
once,TRBV18,TRBJ1-2,NA,TGTGCCAGCTCACCAATGAGAGTCTCTAACTATGGCTACACCTTC,CASSPMRVSNYGYTF
NA,TRBV6-5,TRBJ1-1,NA,TGTGCCAGCAGGGGAAACCCGGGGACTGAAGCTTTCTTT,CASRGNPGTEAFF
NA,TRBV10-3,TRBJ1-4,NA,TGTGCCATCAGGGCGAGCGGGGCTAATGAAAAACTGTTTTTT,CAIRASGANEKLFF
NA,TRBV5-1,TRBJ2-7,NA,TGCGCCAGCAGCCTGCAGGGGTACGAGCAGTACTTC,CASSLQGYEQYF
NA,TRBV13,TRBJ1-2,NA,TGTGCCAGCAGCTCTAGCAGGGCGGGGACCGGCTACACCTTC,CASSSSRAGTGYTF
NA,TRBV30,TRBJ2-7,NA,TGTGCCTGGAAGCTTTGGGGGCCATCCTACGAGCAGTACTTC,CAWKLWGPSYEQYF
NA,TRBV19,TRBJ1-3,TRBD1,TGTGCCAGTAGGACCAGGGGGAACACCATATATTTT,CASRTRGNTIYF
NA,TRBV20-1,TRBJ1-5,NA,TGCAGTGCCCTCAGTGTTTGGCCCCAGCATTTT,CSALSVWPQHF
NA,TRBV7-9,TRBJ1-1,NA,TGTGCCAGCAGCGCAGGGGTAACTGAAGCTTTCTTT,CASSAGVTEAFF
NA,TRBV18,TRBJ1-2,TRBD1,TGTGCCAGCTCACCACCGGGAACAGGGGAAGGCTACACCTTC,CASSPPGTGEGYTF
NA,TRBV5-1,TRBJ2-7,TRBD1,TGCGCCAGCAGCTTGGTAGGGGGCGCGGACGAGCAGTACTTC,CASSLVGGADEQYF
NA,TRBV10-3,TRBJ1-2,TRBD1,TGTGCCATCAGTGAGGCAGGGGGAAACACCTTC,CAISEAGGNTF
NA,TRBV4-1,TRBJ2-7,NA,TGCGCCAGCAGCCAAGTTGGCTCTGTCCCCACCTACGAGCAGTACTTC,CASSQVGSVPTYEQYF
once,TRBV6-5,TRBJ1-6,TRBD1,TGTGCCAGCAGCCCGGACAGGGGGAATTCACCCCTCCACTTT,CASSPDRGNSPLHF
NA,TRBV6-6,TRBJ1-2,NA,TGTGCCAGTACTACCCAAGGGAGTTATGGCTACACCTTC,CASTTQGSYGYTF
NA,TRBV9,TRBJ2-2,TRBD1,TGTGCCAGCAGCATGGTCGGGACAGGGAACACCGGGGAGCTGTTTTTT,CASSMVGTGNTGELFF
NA,TRBV7-2,TRBJ1-2,TRBD1,TGTGCCAGCAGCTTACTATCCGGGACAGGTAGTGAGGACACCTTC,CASSLLSGTGSEDTF
once,TRBV10-3,TRBJ1-3,TRBD1,TGTGCCATCAATGCTGGGACAGGGAGAGGAAACACCATATATTTT,CAINAGTGRGNTIYF
NA,TRBV19,TRBJ2-1,TRBD1,TGTGCCAGTCGGGACAGCCCGAGCTCCTACAATGAGCAGTTCTTC,CASRDSPSSYNEQFF
once,TRBV11-2,TRBJ2-2,TRBD2,TGTGCCAGCAGCCGCCTAGGACTAGCGGGGGCTAACACCGGGGAGCTGTTTTTT,CASSRLGLAGANTGELFF
NA,TRBV7-9,TRBJ2-7,NA,TGTGCCAGCAGCCCTCGGTCGGGTAGCGAGCAGTACTTC,CASSPRSGSEQYF
NA,TRBV19,TRBJ1-1,NA,TGTGCCAGTAGTATAGCTGGGTGGACTGAAGCTTCCTTT,CASSIAGWTEASF
NA,TRBV6-1,TRBJ1-2,TRBD1,TGTGCCAGCAGTGAGGGATCCCCGGGACAGGGGATCTACGGCTACACCTTC,CASSEGSPGQGIYGYTF
NA,TRBV7-9,TRBJ2-2,NA,TGTGCCAGCAGACCTAATAACGGGGAGCTGTTTTTT,CASRPNNGELFF
NA,TRBV27,TRBJ1-3,TRBD1,TGTGCCAGCAGTTCAGGGACAGCTGGAAACACCATATATTTT,CASSSGTAGNTIYF
NA,TRBV19,TRBJ1-4,NA,TGTGCCAGTAGTTCGCCGAAGGGGTCTAATGAAAAACTGTTTTTT,CASSSPKGSNEKLFF
NA,TRBV27,TRBJ2-3,NA,TGTGCCAGCAGTTTTTCCTGGACCTCCGAGGCGGGTACGCAGTATTTT,CASSFSWTSEAGTQYF
NA,TRBV6-4,TRBJ2-7,NA,TGTGCCAGCAGTGAAGTATTGTTACATCCGCCCTACGAGCAGTACTTC,CASSEVLLHPPYEQYF
few,TRBV7-8,TRBJ2-1,NA,TGTGCCAGCAGTTCGAGGACTACTTCCTACAATGAGCAGTTCTTC,CASSSRTTSYNEQFF
once,TRBV4-3,TRBJ1-2,NA,TGCGCCAGCAGACAGACGGGAAACTATGGCTACACCTTC,CASRQTGNYGYTF
once,TRBV13,TRBJ2-6,NA,TGTGCCAGCAGCTCGACAAGGTCTGGGGCCAACGTCCTGACTTTC,CASSSTRSGANVLTF
NA,TRBV6-5,TRBJ1-1,TRBD1,TGTGCCAGCGGGAACAGGGGTCCTGAAGCTTTCTTT,CASGNRGPEAFF
NA,TRBV7-9,TRBJ2-7,TRBD1,TGTGCCACGGGACAGGGGGCCTACGAGCAGTACTTC,CATGQGAYEQYF
NA,TRBV4-1,TRBJ2-1,NA,TGCGCCAGCAGCCAAGTAACAGCTTGGGAGCAGTTCTTC,CASSQVTAWEQFF